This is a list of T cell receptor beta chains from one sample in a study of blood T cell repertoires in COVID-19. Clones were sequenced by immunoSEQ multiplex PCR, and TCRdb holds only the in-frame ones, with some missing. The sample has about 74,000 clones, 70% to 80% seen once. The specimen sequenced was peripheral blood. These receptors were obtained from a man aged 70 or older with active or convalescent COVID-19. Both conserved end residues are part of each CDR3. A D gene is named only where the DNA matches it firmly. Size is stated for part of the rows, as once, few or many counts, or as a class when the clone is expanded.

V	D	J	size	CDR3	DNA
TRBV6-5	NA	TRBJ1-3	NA	CASRRGQAGNTIYF	TGTGCCAGCCGCCGCGGGCAAGCTGGAAACACCATATATTTT
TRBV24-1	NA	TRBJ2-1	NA	CATSDNPGDEQFF	TGTGCCACCAGTGACAATCCGGGGGATGAGCAGTTCTTC
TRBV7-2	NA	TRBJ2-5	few	CASSRRRGAKTQYF	TGTGCCAGCAGCCGGAGACGGGGGGCAAAGACCCAGTACTTC
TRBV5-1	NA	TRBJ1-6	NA	CASSLGGRDSPLHF	TGCGCCAGCAGCCTGGGTGGGCGGGATTCACCCCTCCACTTT
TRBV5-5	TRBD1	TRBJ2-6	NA	CASSLFSQGVSNVLTF	TGTGCCAGCAGCTTGTTCTCCCAGGGGGTGAGCAACGTCCTGACTTTC
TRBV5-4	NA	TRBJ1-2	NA	CASSFLELRGYTF	TGTGCCAGCAGCTTTTTAGAGCTTCGGGGCTACACCTTC
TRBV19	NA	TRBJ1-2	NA	CASSLENSNYGYTF	TGTGCCAGTAGTTTGGAGAACTCTAACTATGGCTACACCTTC
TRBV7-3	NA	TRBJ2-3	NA	CASSRLRQGADTQYF	TGTGCCAGCAGCCGACTCCGCCAGGGCGCAGATACGCAGTATTTT
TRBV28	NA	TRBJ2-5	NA	CASSFRVQETQYF	TGTGCCAGCAGTTTCCGGGTACAAGAGACCCAGTACTTC
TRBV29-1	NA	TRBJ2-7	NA	CSVAPLWDTTYEQYF	TGCAGCGTCGCTCCCCTCTGGGACACCACCTACGAGCAGTACTTC
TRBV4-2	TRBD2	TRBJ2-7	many	CASSREGRDYEQYF	TGTGCCAGCAGCCGGGAGGGCAGAGACTACGAGCAGTACTTC
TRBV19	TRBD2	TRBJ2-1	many	CASSIGDGRRNEQFF	TGTGCCAGTAGTATCGGAGACGGGAGGAGGAATGAGCAGTTCTTC
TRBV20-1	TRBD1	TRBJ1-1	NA	CSAQGDQAFF	TGCAGTGCTCAGGGGGACCAAGCTTTCTTT
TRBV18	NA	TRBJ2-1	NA	CASSPDSLNEQFF	TGTGCCAGCTCACCGGACAGCCTAAATGAGCAGTTCTTC
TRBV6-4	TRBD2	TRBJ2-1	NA	CASSSSGGIYNEQFF	TGTGCCAGCAGTTCTAGCGGGGGGATATACAATGAGCAGTTCTTC
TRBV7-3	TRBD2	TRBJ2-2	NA	CASSLRLAGNTGELFF	TGTGCCAGCAGCTTAAGGCTAGCGGGGAACACCGGGGAGCTGTTTTTT
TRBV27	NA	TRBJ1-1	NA	CATGRGDTEAFF	TGTGCCACCGGGAGGGGAGACACTGAAGCTTTCTTT
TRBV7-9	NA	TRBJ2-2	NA	CASRLTGFTGELFF	TGTGCCAGCAGGTTAACAGGGTTCACCGGGGAGCTGTTTTTT
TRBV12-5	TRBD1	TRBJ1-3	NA	CASGGRDRRVGNTIYF	TGTGCTAGTGGTGGCCGGGACAGGAGAGTAGGAAACACCATATATTTT
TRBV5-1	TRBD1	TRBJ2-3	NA	CASSFGDRGSDTQYF	TGCGCCAGCAGCTTTGGGGACAGGGGGTCAGATACGCAGTATTTT
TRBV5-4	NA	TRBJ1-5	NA	CASSFGSNQPQHF	TGTGCCAGCAGCTTCGGTAGCAATCAGCCCCAGCATTTT
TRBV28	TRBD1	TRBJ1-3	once	CASRAGTGVTGNTIYF	TGTGCCAGCAGGGCCGGGACAGGTGTAACTGGAAACACCATATATTTT
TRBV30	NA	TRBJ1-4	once	CAWRMDVSGEKLFF	TGTGCCTGGAGAATGGACGTCAGCGGTGAAAAACTGTTTTTT
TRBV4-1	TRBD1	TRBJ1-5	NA	CASQRTGGFSNQPQHF	TGCGCCAGCCAAAGGACAGGGGGTTTTTCCAATCAGCCCCAGCATTTT
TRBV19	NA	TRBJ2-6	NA	CASSRQDSGANVLTF	TGTGCCAGTAGCAGACAGGACTCTGGGGCCAACGTCCTGACTTTC
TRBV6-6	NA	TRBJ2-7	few	CASSLRAGWGFEQYF	TGTGCCAGCAGTCTCCGGGCAGGGTGGGGTTTCGAGCAGTACTTC
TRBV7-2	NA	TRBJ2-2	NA	CASSRTGGRTGELFF	TGTGCCAGCAGTCGGACCGGGGGGCGCACCGGGGAGCTGTTTTTT
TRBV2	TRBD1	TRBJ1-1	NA	CASNTRQGGNTEAFF	TGTGCCAGCAATACCCGACAGGGTGGCAACACTGAAGCTTTCTTT
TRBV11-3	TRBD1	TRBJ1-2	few	CASSDRGYGYTF	TGTGCCAGCAGCGACAGGGGCTATGGCTACACCTTC
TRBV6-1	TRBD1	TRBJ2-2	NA	CASSEASGTVNTGELFF	TGTGCCAGCAGTGAAGCATCGGGGACAGTTAACACCGGGGAGCTGTTTTTT
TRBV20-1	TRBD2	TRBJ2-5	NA	CSASLAGGKETQYF	TGCAGTGCTAGTCTCGCGGGGGGGAAAGAGACCCAGTACTTC
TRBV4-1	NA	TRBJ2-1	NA	CASSQDPLQDGVF	TGCGCCAGCAGCCAAGATCCCCTACAGGACGGAGTCTTC
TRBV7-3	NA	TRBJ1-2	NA	CASSLGDGLGGYTF	TGTGCCAGCAGCTTAGGAGACGGCTTGGGTGGCTACACCTTC
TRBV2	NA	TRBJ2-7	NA	CAGGRYEQYF	TGTGCCGGGGGCCGGTACGAGCAGTACTTC
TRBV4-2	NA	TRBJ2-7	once	CASSQDLYRYEQYF	TGTGCCAGCAGCCAAGATCTCTACCGCTACGAGCAGTACTTC
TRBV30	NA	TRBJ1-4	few	CAWSVLGRDEKLFF	TGTGCCTGGAGTGTACTCGGCAGGGATGAAAAACTGTTTTTT
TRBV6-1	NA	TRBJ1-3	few	CASSESPGSSGNTIYF	TGTGCCAGCAGTGAAAGTCCAGGAAGCTCTGGAAACACCATATATTTT
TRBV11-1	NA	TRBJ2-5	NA	CASSPWRFAAPRDQYF	TGTGCCAGCAGCCCCTGGCGATTTGCGGCGCCAAGAGACCAGTACTTC
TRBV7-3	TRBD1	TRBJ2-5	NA	CASSIDPGQRQETQYF	TGTGCCAGCAGCATAGATCCGGGACAGCGCCAAGAGACCCAGTACTTC
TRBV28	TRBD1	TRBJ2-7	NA	CASIAPGQEAYEQYF	TGTGCCAGCATTGCACCGGGACAGGAAGCCTACGAGCAGTACTTC
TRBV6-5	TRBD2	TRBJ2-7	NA	CASSKSGGYEQYF	TGTGCCAGCAGTAAATCGGGGGGTTACGAGCAGTACTTC
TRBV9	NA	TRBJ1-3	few	CASSVDYFSGNTIYF	TGTGCCAGCAGCGTAGATTATTTCTCTGGAAACACCATATATTTT
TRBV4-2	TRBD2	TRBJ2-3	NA	CASSQLLRGADTQYF	TGTGCCAGCAGCCAGTTATTGCGGGGGGCAGATACGCAGTATTTT
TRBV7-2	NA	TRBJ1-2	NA	CASSQVGYTF	TGTGCCAGCTCACAAGTCGGCTACACCTTC
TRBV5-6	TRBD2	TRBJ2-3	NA	CASSPGLAARDTQYF	TGTGCCAGCAGCCCGGGACTAGCGGCTCGGGATACGCAGTATTTT
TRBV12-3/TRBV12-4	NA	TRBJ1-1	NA	CASSLGRNTEAFF	TGTGCCAGCAGTTTAGGGAGGAACACTGAAGCTTTCTTT
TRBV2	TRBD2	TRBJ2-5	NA	CASSLLAGGQTQYF	TGTGCCAGCAGTTTATTAGCGGGGGGGCAGACCCAGTACTTC
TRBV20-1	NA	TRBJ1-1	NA	CSASGYRLNTEAFF	TGCAGTGCTAGTGGTTATAGATTGAACACTGAAGCTTTCTTT
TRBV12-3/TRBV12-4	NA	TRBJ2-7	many	CASSYQAGKQYF	TGTGCCAGCAGCTACCAGGCGGGTAAGCAGTACTTC
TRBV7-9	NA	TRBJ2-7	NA	CASSYQGYYEQYF	TGTGCCAGCAGCTATCAGGGGTACTACGAGCAGTACTTC
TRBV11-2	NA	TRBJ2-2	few	CASSLGVRRVGELFF	TGTGCCAGCAGCTTAGGAGTTCGGAGGGTCGGGGAGCTGTTTTTT
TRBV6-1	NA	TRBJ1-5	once	CASSEMGRDQPQHF	TGTGCCAGCAGTGAGATGGGCAGGGATCAGCCCCAGCATTTT
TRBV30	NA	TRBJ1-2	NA	CAWEGPWGDGYTF	TGTGCCTGGGAGGGACCTTGGGGGGATGGCTACACCTTC
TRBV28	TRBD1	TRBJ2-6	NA	CASREGTGGLLGANVLTF	TGTGCCAGCAGGGAAGGGACAGGGGGCCTGCTGGGGGCCAACGTCCTGACTTTC
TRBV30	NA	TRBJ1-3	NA	CAWSAGTTSGNTIYF	TGTGCCTGGAGTGCCGGGACAACCTCTGGAAACACCATATATTTT
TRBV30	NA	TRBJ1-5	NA	CAWSPTLDRNQPQHF	TGTGCCTGGAGTCCTACTTTGGACAGAAATCAGCCCCAGCATTTT
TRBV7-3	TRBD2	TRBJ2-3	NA	CASSPKRTSRDTQYF	TGTGCCAGCAGCCCAAAACGGACTAGCCGCGATACGCAGTATTTT
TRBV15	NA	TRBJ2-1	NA	CATSRLVSYNEQFF	TGTGCCACCAGCAGACTAGTTTCCTACAATGAGCAGTTCTTC
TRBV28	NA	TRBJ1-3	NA	CASTGTTGNTIYF	TGTGCCAGCACCGGGACTACAGGAAACACCATATATTTT